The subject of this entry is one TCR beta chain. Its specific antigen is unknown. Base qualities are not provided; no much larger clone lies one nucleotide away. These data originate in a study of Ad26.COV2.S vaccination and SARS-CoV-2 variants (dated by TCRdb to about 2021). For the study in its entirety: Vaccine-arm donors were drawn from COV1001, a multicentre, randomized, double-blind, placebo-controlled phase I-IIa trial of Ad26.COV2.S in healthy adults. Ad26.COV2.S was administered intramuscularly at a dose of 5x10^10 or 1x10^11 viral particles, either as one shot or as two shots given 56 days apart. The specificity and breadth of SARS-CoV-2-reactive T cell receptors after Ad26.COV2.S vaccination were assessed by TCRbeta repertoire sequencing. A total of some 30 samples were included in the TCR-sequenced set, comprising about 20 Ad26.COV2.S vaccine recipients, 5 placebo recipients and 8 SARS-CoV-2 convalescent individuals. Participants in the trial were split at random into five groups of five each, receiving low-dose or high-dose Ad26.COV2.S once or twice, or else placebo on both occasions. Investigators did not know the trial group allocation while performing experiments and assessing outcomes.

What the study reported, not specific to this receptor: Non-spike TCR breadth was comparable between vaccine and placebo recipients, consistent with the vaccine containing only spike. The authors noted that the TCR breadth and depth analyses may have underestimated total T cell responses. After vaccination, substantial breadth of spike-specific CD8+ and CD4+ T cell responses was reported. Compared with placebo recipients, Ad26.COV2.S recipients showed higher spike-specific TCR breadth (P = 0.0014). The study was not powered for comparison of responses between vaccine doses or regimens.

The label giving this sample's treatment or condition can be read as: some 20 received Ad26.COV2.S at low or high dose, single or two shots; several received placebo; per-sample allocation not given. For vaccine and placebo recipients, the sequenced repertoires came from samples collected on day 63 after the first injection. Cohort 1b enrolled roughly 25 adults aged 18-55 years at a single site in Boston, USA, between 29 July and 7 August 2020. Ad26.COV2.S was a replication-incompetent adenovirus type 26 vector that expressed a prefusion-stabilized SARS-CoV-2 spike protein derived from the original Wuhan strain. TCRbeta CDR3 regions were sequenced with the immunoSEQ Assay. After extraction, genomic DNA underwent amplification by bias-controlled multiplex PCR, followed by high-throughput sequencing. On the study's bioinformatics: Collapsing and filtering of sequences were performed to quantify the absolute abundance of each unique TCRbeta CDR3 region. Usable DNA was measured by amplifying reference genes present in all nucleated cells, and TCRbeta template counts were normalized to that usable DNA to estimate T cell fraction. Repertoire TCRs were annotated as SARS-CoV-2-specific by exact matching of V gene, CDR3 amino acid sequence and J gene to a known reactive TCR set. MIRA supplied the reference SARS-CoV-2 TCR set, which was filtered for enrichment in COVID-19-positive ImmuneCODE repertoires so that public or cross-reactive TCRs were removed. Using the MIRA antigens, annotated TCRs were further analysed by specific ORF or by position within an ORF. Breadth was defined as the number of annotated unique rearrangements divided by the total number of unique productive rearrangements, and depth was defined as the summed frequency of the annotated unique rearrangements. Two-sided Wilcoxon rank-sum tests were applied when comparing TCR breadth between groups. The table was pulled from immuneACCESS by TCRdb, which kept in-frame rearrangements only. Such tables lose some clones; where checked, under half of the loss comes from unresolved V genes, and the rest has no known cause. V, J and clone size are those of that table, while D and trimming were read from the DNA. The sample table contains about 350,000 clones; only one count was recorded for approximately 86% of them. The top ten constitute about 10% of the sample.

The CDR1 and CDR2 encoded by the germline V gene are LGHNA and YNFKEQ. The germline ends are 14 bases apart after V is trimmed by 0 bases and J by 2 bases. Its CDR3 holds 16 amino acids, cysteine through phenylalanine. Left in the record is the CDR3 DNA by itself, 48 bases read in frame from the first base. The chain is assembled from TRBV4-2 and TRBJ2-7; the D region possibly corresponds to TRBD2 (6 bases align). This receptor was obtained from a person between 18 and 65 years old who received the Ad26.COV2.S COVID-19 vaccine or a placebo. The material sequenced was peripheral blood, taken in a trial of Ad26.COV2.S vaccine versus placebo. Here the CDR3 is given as CASSQESTGVAYEQYF. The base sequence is TGTGCCAGCAGCCAAGAGTCAACGGGGGTTGCCTACGAGCAGTACTTC.